The entry below gives a single T cell receptor beta chain sequence along with its context. The data belong to a study of blood T cell repertoires in COVID-19. Across the study: Italy, Spain and the United States were the sources of the convalescent and acute COVID-19 samples.

The method was immunoSEQ multiplex PCR; TCRdb's version includes in-frame clones alone and lacks a portion of them. The table lists fewer than 250,000 clones, about 85% of them singletons. Trimming removed 10 bases from V and 5 bases from J, with 14 bases in between. Germline V lookup: CDR1 ENHRY, CDR2 SYGVKD. The CDR3 is 12 amino acids. Material: peripheral blood. The chain couples TRBV10-3 to TRBJ2-5; tentatively, D is TRBD2 (5 bases). The clonotype was recovered from a man aged 40-49 years with acute or convalescent COVID-19. CDR3 nucleotide sequence: TGTGCCACCAGGCCGGAGGCCGAGACCCAGTACTTC. Protein product: CATRPEAETQYF.